These 13 T cell receptor beta chains share one sample of origin, sequenced in a study of T cell clones after liver transplantation. Produced via immunoSEQ multiplex PCR; TCRdb's table is partial and in-frame only. The data show about 20,000 clones, with approximately 84% seen just once and about a third held by the top ten. Sample: CD8+ T cells from blood, taken less than 70 months after liver transplant. These receptors were collected from a human patient who received a liver transplant. Some T cells may possibly be graft donor cells.

The V gene is TRBV11-3, the J gene TRBJ2-1, with D unresolved. Looked up from germline, CDR1 is SGHNT and CDR2 is YENEEA. The V end was cut by 0 bases, the J end by 0 bases, with 6 bases between. CDR3 size: 15 residues. Here the CDR3 reads CASSLDPSSYNEQFF. Written as DNA, the CDR3 is TGTGCCAGCAGCTTAGATCCGAGCTCCTACAATGAGCAGTTCTTC.

CDR3 sequence: CSVEGPGERPSYNEQFF. The CDR3 coding sequence is TGCAGCGTTGAAGGTCCTGGGGAGCGACCCTCCTACAATGAGCAGTTCTTC. V and J are TRBV29-1 and TRBJ2-1; D perhaps matches TRBD2 (5 bases). Trimming removed 1 base from V and 0 bases from J, with 16 bases in between. This CDR3 region has 17 residues. Germline V CDR1 and CDR2: SQVTM, ANQGSEA.

CDR3 residues: CASSELARAEQYF. The CDR3 nucleotides are TGTGCCAGCAGTGAATTGGCTCGGGCCGAGCAGTACTTC. This chain uses TRBV25-1 with TRBJ2-7; D gene uncertain. Germline-derived CDR1 and CDR2 are MGHDK and SYGVNS. V lost 1 base, J lost 6 bases, and 10 bases lay in between. This CDR3 spans 13 amino acids.

V gene TRBV2 combines with J gene TRBJ2-7; 8 positions match TRBD1. This CDR3 has 12 amino acids. The V gene end was trimmed by 2 bases and the J gene end by 11 bases; junction bases not matched to a gene: 5. Germline lookup yields CDR1 SNHLY and CDR2 FYNNEI. The CDR3 region has the DNA TGTGCCAGCAGTGAACAGCCGGACAGGGAGTACTTC. It yields the protein CASSEQPDREYF.

The V gene is TRBV10-3, the J gene TRBJ2-7, with TRBD1 matching 7 bases. CDR3 length equals 15 residues. Per the germline V gene, CDR1 is ENHRY and CDR2 is SYGVKD. With V trimmed by 4 bases and J by 4 bases, 10 bases remained unmatched. CDR3 amino acids: CAISGVGQILYEQYF. The CDR3 DNA reads TGTGCCATCAGTGGAGTGGGACAGATACTTTACGAGCAGTACTTC.

J is TRBJ1-6 and V is TRBV4-1; D is undetermined. V lost 0 bases, J lost 15 bases, and 21 bases lay in between. From germline, CDR1 is MGHRA and CDR2 YSYEKL. The CDR3 length is 16 residues. The CDR3 bases are TGCGCCAGCAGCCAAGATCCAAAAGGAGAGCCCCAAGGCCTCCACTTT. As protein: CASSQDPKGEPQGLHF.

V usage is TRBV11-2 and J usage is TRBJ2-5, with D possibly being TRBD1 or TRBD2 (5 bases each). CDR1 and CDR2 from the germline V gene are SGHAT and FQNNGV. This CDR3 comprises 14 residues. V lost 0 bases, J lost 7 bases, and 12 bases lay in between. The CDR3 region has the DNA TGTGCCAGCAGCTTAGAGGGGGTCGTCGGGACCCAGTACTTC. This translates into CASSLEGVVGTQYF.

The genes are TRBV7-6 and TRBJ2-7; maybe TRBD1 (6 bases). This CDR3 has 15 amino acids. V was cut by 4 bases and J by 3 bases, with 16 bases left in between. Germline lookup yields CDR1 SGHVS and CDR2 FNYEAQ. CDR3 nucleotides: TGTGCCAGCAGCTCGGGACATGGGCCCAACTACGAGCAGTACTTC. This translates into CASSSGHGPNYEQYF.

The V gene is TRBV12-5, the J gene TRBJ1-1; D unclear. Germline loops: CDR1 LGHNT, CDR2 FRNRAP. The CDR3 is 13 residues long. Trimming left V 6 bases short and J 2 bases short, with 10 bases between. CDR3 residues: CASGWTINTEAFF. The CDR3 DNA is TGTGCTAGTGGATGGACGATCAACACTGAAGCTTTCTTT.

Note on this clone: At one end, the junction sequence differs from germline, possibly due to a read error. V usage is TRBV5-1 and J usage is TRBJ2-7; 10 positions match TRBD1. This CDR3 region has 15 residues. Germline V gene lookup returns CDR1 SGHRS and CDR2 YFSETQ. The CDR3 loop reads CASSGTGVGYYEQYF. CDR3 DNA: TGTGCCAGCAGCGGGACAGGGGTGGGATACTACGAGCAGTACTTC.

CDR3 amino acids: CASSLPGGGNYGYTF. CDR3 DNA: TGTGCCAGCAGCTTACCCGGGGGGGGGAACTATGGCTACACCTTC. The chain is built from TRBV7-9 and TRBJ1-2; a weak D match, TRBD1 (5 bases). The V end was cut by 2 bases, the J end by 2 bases, with 12 bases between. The CDR3 runs to 15 residues. Germline assignment: CDR1 SEHNR and CDR2 FQNEAQ (reference sequence).

On this clone itself: The same CDR3 also results from other DNA sequences found in this sample. J is TRBJ2-7 and V is TRBV5-4; D ambiguous. The CDR3 contains 13 residues. Germline CDR1 is SGHNT and CDR2 is YYREEE (reference sequence). Deletions cut 0 bases from V and 2 bases from J, with 6 bases between. The CDR3 DNA reads as TGTGCCAGCAGCTTGGGTGGAACCTACGAGCAGTACTTC. Its translation is CASSLGGTYEQYF.

The rearrangement uses TRBV5-8 and TRBJ1-1, with a weak D call TRBD1 (6 bases). Trimming took off 1 base at V and 0 bases at J, with 13 bases between the two ends. Germline CDR1 reads SGHTS; CDR2 reads YDEGEE. The CDR3 spans 16 residues. The CDR3 bases are TGTGCCAGCAGCTTGTTGGGGGCTGCTATGAACACTGAAGCTTTCTTT. This translates into CASSLLGAAMNTEAFF.